The clone carrying this T cell receptor beta chain was detected many times. Antigen: not known. Each CDR3 protein is one row after TCRdb ran MiXCR on the 5' RACE reads. Of under 300,000 distinct CDR3 sequences in the sample, roughly 10% are singletons; the top ten hold 6% to 7.5%. The CDR3 contains 11 residues. V gave up 6 bases and J gave up 9 bases, with 12 bases separating them. Germline lookup yields CDR1 SQVTM and CDR2 ANQGSEA. The source of the sample is a study of CD8 T cells in ankylosing spondylitis. Study-wide findings and caveats: Reportedly, significant enrichment of disease-linked clones occurred in matched ankylosing spondylitis synovial fluid. Apparently characteristic of ankylosing spondylitis blood was a TCR beta motif (about 8 highly homologous variants).

Input material: blood, either unsorted or a sorted T cell fraction (not recorded which). The chain is built from TRBV29-1 and TRBJ2-1; D is perhaps TRBD1 (6 bases). The receptor was isolated from a male donor with ankylosing spondylitis or in good health (not recorded which). CDR3 sequence (DNA): TGCAGCGTAGCACAGGGATTTGAGCAGTTCTTC. This codes for CSVAQGFEQFF.